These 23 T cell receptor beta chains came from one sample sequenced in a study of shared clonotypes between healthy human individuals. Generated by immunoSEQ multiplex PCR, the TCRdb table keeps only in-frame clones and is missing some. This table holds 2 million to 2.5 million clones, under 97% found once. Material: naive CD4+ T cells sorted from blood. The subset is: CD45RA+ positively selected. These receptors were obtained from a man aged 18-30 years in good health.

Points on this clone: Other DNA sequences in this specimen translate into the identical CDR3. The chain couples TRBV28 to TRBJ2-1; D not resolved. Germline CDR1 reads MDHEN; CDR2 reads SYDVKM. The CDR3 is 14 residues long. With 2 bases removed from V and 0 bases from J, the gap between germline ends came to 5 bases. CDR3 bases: TGTGCCAGCAGTTTAACCAGCTCCTACAATGAGCAGTTCTTC. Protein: CASSLTSSYNEQFF.

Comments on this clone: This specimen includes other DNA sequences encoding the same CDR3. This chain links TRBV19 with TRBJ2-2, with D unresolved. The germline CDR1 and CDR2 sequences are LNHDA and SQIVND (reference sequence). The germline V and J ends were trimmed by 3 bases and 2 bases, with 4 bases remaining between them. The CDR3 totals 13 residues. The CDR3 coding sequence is TGTGCCAGTAGTATCCTAAACACCGGGGAGCTGTTTTTT. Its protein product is CASSILNTGELFF.

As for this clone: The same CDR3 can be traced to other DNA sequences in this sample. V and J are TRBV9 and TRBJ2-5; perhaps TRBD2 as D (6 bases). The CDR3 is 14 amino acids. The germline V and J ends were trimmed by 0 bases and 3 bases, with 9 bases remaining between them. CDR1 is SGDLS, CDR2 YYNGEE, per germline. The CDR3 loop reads CASSVAGGKETQYF. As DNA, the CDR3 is TGTGCCAGCAGCGTAGCTGGCGGGAAAGAGACCCAGTACTTC.

In nucleotides, the CDR3 is TGCGCCAGCAGTGAGTACCGGTACAATGAGCAGTTCTTC. Translation: CASSEYRYNEQFF. This chain uses TRBV10-1 with TRBJ2-1, with D uncertain. Germline CDR1 reads WNHNN; CDR2 reads SYGVQD (reference sequence). The CDR3 is made up of 13 amino acids. Trimming shortened V by 1 base and J by 4 bases, and 5 bases separated the two germline ends.

The CDR3 sequence: CASSLVGGSGALYEQYF. The CDR3 DNA is TGTGCCAGCAGCTTAGTTGGAGGTAGCGGAGCGCTCTACGAGCAGTACTTC. The V call is TRBV11-2, the J call TRBJ2-7; tentative D call: TRBD2 (6 bases). V was cut by 1 base and J by 3 bases, with 19 bases left in between. CDR3 size: 17 residues. From germline, CDR1 is SGHAT and CDR2 FQNNGV.

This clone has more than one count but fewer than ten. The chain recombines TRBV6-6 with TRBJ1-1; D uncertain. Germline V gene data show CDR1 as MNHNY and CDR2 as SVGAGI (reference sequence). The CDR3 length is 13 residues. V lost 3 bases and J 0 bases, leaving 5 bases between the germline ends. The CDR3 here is CASSYTMNTEAFF. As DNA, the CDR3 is TGTGCCAGCAGTTATACAATGAACACTGAAGCTTTCTTT.

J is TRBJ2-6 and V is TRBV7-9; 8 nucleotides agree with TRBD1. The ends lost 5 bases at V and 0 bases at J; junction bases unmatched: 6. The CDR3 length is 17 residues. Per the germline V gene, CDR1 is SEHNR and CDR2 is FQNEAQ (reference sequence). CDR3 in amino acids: CASSERQGSSGANVLTF. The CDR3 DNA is TGTGCCAGCAGCGAGCGACAGGGGAGCTCTGGGGCCAACGTCCTGACTTTC.

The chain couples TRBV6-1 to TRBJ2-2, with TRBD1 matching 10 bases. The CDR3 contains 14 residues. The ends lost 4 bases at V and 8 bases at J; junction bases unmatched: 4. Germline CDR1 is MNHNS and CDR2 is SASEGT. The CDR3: CASSGQGALGELFF. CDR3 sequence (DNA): TGTGCCAGCAGTGGACAGGGGGCATTAGGGGAGCTGTTTTTT.

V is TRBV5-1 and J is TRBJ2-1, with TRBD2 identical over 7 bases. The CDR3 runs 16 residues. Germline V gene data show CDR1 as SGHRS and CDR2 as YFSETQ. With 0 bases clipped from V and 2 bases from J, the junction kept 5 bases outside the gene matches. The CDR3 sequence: CASSLAVGLAYNEQFF. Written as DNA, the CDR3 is TGCGCCAGCAGCTTGGCGGTTGGACTAGCCTACAATGAGCAGTTCTTC.

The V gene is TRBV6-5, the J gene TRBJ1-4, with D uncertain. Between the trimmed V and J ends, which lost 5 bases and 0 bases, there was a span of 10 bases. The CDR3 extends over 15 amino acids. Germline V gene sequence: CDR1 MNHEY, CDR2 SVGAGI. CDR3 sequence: CASSRNIATNEKLFF. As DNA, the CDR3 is TGTGCCAGCAGTCGCAACATAGCAACTAATGAAAAACTGTTTTTT.

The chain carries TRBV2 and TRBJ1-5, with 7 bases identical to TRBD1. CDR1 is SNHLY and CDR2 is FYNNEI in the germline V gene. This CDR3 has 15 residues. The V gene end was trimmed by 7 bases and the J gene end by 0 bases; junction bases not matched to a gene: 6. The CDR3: CASTPTGDSNQPQHF. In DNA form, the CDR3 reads TGTGCCAGCACCCCAACAGGGGATAGCAATCAGCCCCAGCATTTT.

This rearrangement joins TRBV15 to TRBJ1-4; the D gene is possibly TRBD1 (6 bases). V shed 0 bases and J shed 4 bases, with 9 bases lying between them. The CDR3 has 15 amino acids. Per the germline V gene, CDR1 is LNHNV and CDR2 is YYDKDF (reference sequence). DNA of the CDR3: TGTGCCACCAGCAGAGAAGGGGGAGGTAATGAAAAACTGTTTTTT. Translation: CATSREGGGNEKLFF.

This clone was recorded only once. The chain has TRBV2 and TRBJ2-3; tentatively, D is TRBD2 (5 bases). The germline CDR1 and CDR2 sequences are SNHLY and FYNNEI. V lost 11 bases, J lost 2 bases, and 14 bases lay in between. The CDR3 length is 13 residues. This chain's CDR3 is CASRRAATDTQYF. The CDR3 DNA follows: TGTGCCTCGAGGCGGGCAGCCACAGATACGCAGTATTTT.

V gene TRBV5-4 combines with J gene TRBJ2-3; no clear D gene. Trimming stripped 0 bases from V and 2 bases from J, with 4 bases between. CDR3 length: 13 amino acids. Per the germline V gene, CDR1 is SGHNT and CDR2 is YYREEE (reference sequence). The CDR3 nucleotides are TGTGCCAGCAGCTTGGGACTCACAGATACGCAGTATTTT. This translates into CASSLGLTDTQYF.

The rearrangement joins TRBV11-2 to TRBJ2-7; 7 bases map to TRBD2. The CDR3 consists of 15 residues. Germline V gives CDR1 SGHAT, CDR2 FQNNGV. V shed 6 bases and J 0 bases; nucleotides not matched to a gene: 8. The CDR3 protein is CASRRPGTTSYEQYF. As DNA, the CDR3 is TGTGCCAGCAGACGACCGGGGACTACCTCCTACGAGCAGTACTTC.

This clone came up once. This CDR3 is CASSPSGQSYEQYF. The CDR3 bases are TGTGCCAGCAGCCCGTCGGGACAGTCCTACGAGCAGTACTTC. This chain connects TRBV28 to TRBJ2-7; TRBD1 agrees at 7 bases. Trimming took 6 bases from V and 1 from J; bases not matched to a gene: 6. In germline, CDR1 is MDHEN, CDR2 SYDVKM. This CDR3 comprises 14 residues.

DNA of the CDR3: TGTGCCAGCAGCCAAACGCGATCCGGCGGGGAGCTGTTTTTT. It specifies CASSQTRSGGELFF. The chain links TRBV7-9 to TRBJ2-2; D is undetermined. There are 14 residues in the CDR3. Looked up from germline, CDR1 is SEHNR and CDR2 is FQNEAQ (reference sequence). Trimming took off 5 bases at V and 7 bases at J, with 14 bases between the two ends.

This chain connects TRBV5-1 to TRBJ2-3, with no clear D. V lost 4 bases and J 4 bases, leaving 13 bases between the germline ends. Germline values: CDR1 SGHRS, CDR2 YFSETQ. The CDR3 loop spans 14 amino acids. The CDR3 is CASSTPPLPDTQYF. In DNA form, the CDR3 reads TGCGCCAGCAGCACACCCCCACTACCAGATACGCAGTATTTT.

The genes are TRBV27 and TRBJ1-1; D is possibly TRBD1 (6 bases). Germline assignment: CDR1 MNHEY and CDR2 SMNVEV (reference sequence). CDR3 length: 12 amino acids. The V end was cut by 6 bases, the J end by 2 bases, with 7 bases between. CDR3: CASRQGNTEAFF. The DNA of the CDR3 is TGTGCCAGCAGACAGGGTAACACTGAAGCTTTCTTT.

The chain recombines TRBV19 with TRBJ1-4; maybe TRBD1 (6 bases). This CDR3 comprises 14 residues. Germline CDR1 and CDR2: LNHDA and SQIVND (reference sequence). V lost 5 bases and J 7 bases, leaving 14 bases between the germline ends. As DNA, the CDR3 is TGTGCCAGTAGTTGGGGCAGGGGCGCTGAAAAACTGTTTTTT. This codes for CASSWGRGAEKLFF.

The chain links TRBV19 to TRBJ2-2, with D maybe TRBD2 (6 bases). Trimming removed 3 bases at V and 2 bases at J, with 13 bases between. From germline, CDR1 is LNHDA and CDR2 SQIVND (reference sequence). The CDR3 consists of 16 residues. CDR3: CASSIQGGTNTGELFF. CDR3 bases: TGTGCCAGTAGTATCCAAGGAGGGACCAACACCGGGGAGCTGTTTTTT.

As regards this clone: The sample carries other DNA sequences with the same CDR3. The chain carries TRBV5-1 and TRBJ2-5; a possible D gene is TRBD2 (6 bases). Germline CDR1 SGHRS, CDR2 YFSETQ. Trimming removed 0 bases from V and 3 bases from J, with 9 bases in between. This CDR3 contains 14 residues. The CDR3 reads CASSLGGVEETQYF. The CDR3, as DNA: TGCGCCAGCAGCTTGGGCGGGGTGGAAGAGACCCAGTACTTC.

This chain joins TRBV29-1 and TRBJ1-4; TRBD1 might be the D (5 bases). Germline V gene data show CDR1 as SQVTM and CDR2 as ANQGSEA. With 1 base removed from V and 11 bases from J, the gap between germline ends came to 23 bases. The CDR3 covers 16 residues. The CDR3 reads CSVEALLAGGSGKLFF. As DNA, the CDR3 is TGCAGCGTTGAAGCCCTTCTAGCGGGAGGTTCAGGGAAACTGTTTTTT.